This T cell receptor beta chain was sequenced during a study of T cell responses to AZD1222 COVID-19 vaccine. CDR3 length: 14 residues. The germline gives CDR1 LGHDT, CDR2 YNNKEL (reference sequence). V shed 5 bases and J 3 bases; nucleotides not matched to a gene: 5. Libraries were prepared by immunoSEQ multiplex PCR; TCRdb keeps only in-frame clonotypes and omits some of them. The sample yields about 100,000 clones, approximately 90% seen once. This sequence joins TRBV3-1 (or the pseudogene TRBV3-2) and TRBJ2-7; 9 nucleotides match TRBD1. The specimen was peripheral blood, collected on day 0 of AZD1222 vaccination. This clonotype originated in an adult in good health. CDR3 bases: TGTGCCAGCAGCTTAGGACAGGGGAACTACGAGCAGTACTTC. Translating it yields CASSLGQGNYEQYF.